The clone carrying this T cell receptor (beta chain) was recorded many times. Its antigen remains unidentified. The source of the sample is a study of T cells in Graves' hyperthyroidism and ophthalmopathy. Researchers amplified the TCR beta CDR3 regions from RNA transcripts. First-round RT-PCR with HTBI primers amplified the TCR CDR3 region. TCRdb re-called the multiplex PCR reads through MiXCR, storing one row per CDR3 protein. The repertoire holds about 640,000 distinct CDR3 sequences, with roughly 15% as singletons. It was uncontrolled infection, other autoimmune disease, pregnancy or lactation that excluded patients. 9.5 to 10 ml fresh peripheral blood yielded the PBMCs. Study-wide results and caveats: Expanded thyroid clonotypes (above 0.001) were mostly also found in blood.

V was clipped by 2 bases and J by 9 bases, with 13 bases between them. The CDR3 covers 13 residues. The V gene's germline CDR1 is SGHTA and CDR2 FQGNSA. The genes are TRBV7-2 and TRBJ1-2, with D unclear. Source material: blood. The sequence was obtained from a woman between 50 and 59 years old with Graves' ophthalmopathy. CDR3 nucleotide sequence: TGTGCCAGCAGCTTAATGAGCAGCCAAAGCTACACCTTC. Translated, it gives CASSLMSSQSYTF.